Listed below are T cell receptor beta chains from one sample, sequenced in a study of blood T cells in healthy people across ages. TCRdb ran MiXCR on the 5' RACE reads and lists one entry per CDR3 protein. The data contain approximately 760,000 distinct CDR3 sequences, roughly 25% of them seen just once; the ten biggest clones take up more than 7.5%. This sample was also put to use in a study of T cells of mothers and their children.

The specimen sequenced was blood. The receptors derive from a boy aged 5-17 years in good health. CDR3s include the opening cysteine and the closing phenylalanine or tryptophan.

v_gene	j_gene	CDR3aa
TRBV29-1	TRBJ1-1	CSVGPRGRKNTEAFF
TRBV7-2	TRBJ2-5	CASSLVAGVVRSETQYF
TRBV28	TRBJ2-5	CASSFSPQETQYF
TRBV12-5	-	CASGWGTSNEQFF
TRBV7-9	TRBJ2-5	CASSLGGSNGETQYF
TRBV29-1	TRBJ2-5	CSVEVTGGIIQETQYF
TRBV29-1	TRBJ2-5	CSGAPTGQETQYF
TRBV19	TRBJ2-7	CASMGSPSYEQYF
TRBV9	TRBJ2-2	CASSPPGGESTGELFF
TRBV15	TRBJ2-3	CATSRPRTSGTRTDTQYF
TRBV6-4	TRBJ1-2	CASSAGGGFEANYGYTF